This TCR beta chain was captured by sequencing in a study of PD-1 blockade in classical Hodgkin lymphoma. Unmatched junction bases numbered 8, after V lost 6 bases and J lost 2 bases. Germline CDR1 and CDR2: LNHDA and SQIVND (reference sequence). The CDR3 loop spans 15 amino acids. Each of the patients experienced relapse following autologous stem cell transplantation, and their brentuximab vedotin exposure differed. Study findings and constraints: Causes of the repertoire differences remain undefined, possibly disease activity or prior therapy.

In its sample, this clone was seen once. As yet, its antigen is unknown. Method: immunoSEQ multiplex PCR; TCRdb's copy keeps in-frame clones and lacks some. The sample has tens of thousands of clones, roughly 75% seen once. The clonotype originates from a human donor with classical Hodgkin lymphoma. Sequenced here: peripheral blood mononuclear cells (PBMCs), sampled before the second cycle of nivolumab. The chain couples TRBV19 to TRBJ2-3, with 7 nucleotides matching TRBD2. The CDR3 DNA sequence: TGTGCCAGTAGAGGGTTAGCGGGTTACACAGATACGCAGTATTTT. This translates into CASRGLAGYTDTQYF. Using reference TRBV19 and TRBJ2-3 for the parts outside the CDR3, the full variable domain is DGGITQSPKYLFRKEGQNVTLSCEQNLNHDAMYWYRQDPGQGLRLIYYSQIVNDFQKGDIAEGYSVSREKKESFPLTVTSAQKNPTAFYLCASRGLAGYTDTQYFGPGTRLTVL.